This record concerns one T cell receptor beta chain sequence. Its binding antigen is unknown. No base quality values were provided; no much bigger clone lies one nucleotide off. The entry originates in a study of CD8 T cells in Susac syndrome (dated by TCRdb to about 2019). About the full investigation: Whether CD8+ T cell activation and differentiation in Susac syndrome was antigen driven was tested using repertoire sequencing. What the work shows at the level of the full study, not this receptor alone: The study acknowledged that relatively few individuals were included in the TCR sequencing and HLA analysis.

From the cysteine up to the phenylalanine, the CDR3 has a length of 13 residues. Only the CDR3 DNA is retained, 39 bases long and in frame from the first base. V drops 4 bases and J drops 8 bases, leaving 14 bases in between. CDR1 is given as LNHDA and CDR2 as SQIVND, both from the germline V gene (reference sequence). High-throughput TCR beta sequencing profiled peripheral blood CD8+ and CD4+ T cells from healthy donors, Susac syndrome patients and multiple sclerosis patients. The multiple sclerosis controls were treatment-naive patients who had stable or active relapsing-remitting disease and met the revised McDonald criteria. Bulk CD8+ and CD4+ T cells were purified by magnetic negative isolation, while CD8+ TEMRA cells were enriched using FACS. Blood was drawn into EDTA tubes, processed within 24 hours, and PBMCs were isolated by density gradient centrifugation. PBMCs intended for TCR sequencing were cryopreserved in liquid nitrogen and thawed later in a water bath at 37 degrees C. The sorted or isolated CD4+, CD8+ and CD8+ TEMRA cells reached a purity of at least 90%.

RNA was extracted with the RNeasy kit and roughly 0.45 to 1 ug was reverse transcribed using random hexamers. TCR beta CDR3 regions were amplified with the immunoSEQ multiplex PCR assay covering 54 Vbeta and 13 Jbeta segments. Bias from PCR amplification was corrected by using a synthetic template baseline for primer optimization and for computational correction. The paper's data handling went like this. Reads were annotated to V, D and J genes according to IMGT and were analyzed with immunoSEQ Analyzer, with only productive sequences retained. To calculate clonality, Shannon entropy was normalized by log2 of the number of productive unique sequences and then subtracted from one. For each patient and control, public and private clones were evaluated within the 100 most prevalent clones. A clone was defined as Susac-specific if it was absent from the healthy and MS cohorts, from roughly 980 published viral clones and from other ImmuneACCESS disease sequences. TCRdb reprocessing: public reads trimmed at Q25 with fastp, clones called with MiXCR, in-frame beta chains kept. CDR3 protein sequences are deduplicated, and each keeps its most common genes and DNA. TCRdb's processing, not the authors', yielded these V and J calls. Recorded for this sample are roughly 130,000 distinct CDR3 sequences; approximately 94% of them occurred a single time. The top ten hold 0.095% to 0.15% of the sample.

Source material: CD4+ T cells from PBMCs. The sequence was obtained from a human donor with multiple sclerosis. The V and J genes are TRBV19 and TRBJ1-2; TRBD1 is a weak D gene call, 5 bases matching. CDR3 reads: CASSSDSLGGYTF. The DNA sequence reads TGTGCCAGTAGTAGCGACAGTCTGGGGGGCTACACCTTC.